The next 29 T cell receptor beta chains were all read from a single sample in a study of T cells in narcolepsy. Assay used: immunoSEQ multiplex PCR; TCRdb lists only in-frame clones, some missing. The repertoire holds about 35,000 clones, about four fifths seen once, with 2% to 2.5% in the top ten. Sample: memory (CD45RA-) CD4+ T cells from blood. Receptor source: a human donor in good health.

This chain joins TRBV5-1 and TRBJ2-7; 7 positions agree with TRBD2. The V segment lost 4 bases and the J segment 2 bases; nucleotides outside the gene matches: 3. This CDR3 has 13 amino acids. The V gene's germline CDR1 is SGHRS and CDR2 YFSETQ. DNA for the CDR3: TGCGCCAGCAGCACCGGACTAGCCTACGAGCAGTACTTC. It translates to CASSTGLAYEQYF.

This chain links TRBV18 with TRBJ1-5; 7 positions agree with TRBD1. With 6 bases clipped from V and 4 bases from J, the junction kept 6 bases outside the gene matches. The CDR3 is 14 amino acids. CDR1 and CDR2 (germline): KGHSH, LQKENI. Here the CDR3 DNA reads TGTGCCAGCTCGCCCGGCAGGGGGAATCAGCCCCAGCATTTT. It encodes CASSPGRGNQPQHF.

The J gene is TRBJ1-1, the V gene TRBV29-1; 8 nucleotides line up with TRBD1. This CDR3 has 11 amino acids. The ends lost 7 bases at V and 4 bases at J; junction bases unmatched: 2. Germline assignment: CDR1 SQVTM and CDR2 ANQGSEA. The CDR3 region is CSGGQGTEAFF. The CDR3 DNA is TGCAGCGGAGGACAGGGCACTGAAGCTTTCTTT.

The chain couples TRBV5-1 to TRBJ2-5; tentatively, D is TRBD1 (5 bases). V shed 3 bases and J shed 2 bases, with 17 bases lying between them. CDR3 length: 16 residues. Per germline, CDR1 SGHRS and CDR2 YFSETQ. CDR3 protein: CASSSNGAGFQETQYF. As DNA, the CDR3 is TGCGCCAGCAGCTCGAACGGCGCAGGGTTTCAAGAGACCCAGTACTTC.

The rearrangement joins TRBV6-4 to TRBJ2-1; D may be TRBD2 (5 bases). CDR3 length: 11 amino acids. The germline CDR1 and CDR2 sequences are MRHNA and SNTAGT. Trimming removed 4 bases from V and 10 bases from J, with 8 bases in between. This chain's CDR3 is CASSASGEQFF. The CDR3 DNA reads TGTGCCAGCAGTGCGTCGGGGGAGCAGTTCTTC.

The J gene is TRBJ2-7, the V gene TRBV11-2; D unresolved. Germline V gene lookup returns CDR1 SGHAT and CDR2 FQNNGV. This CDR3 contains 13 residues. V was pared by 2 bases and J by 5 bases, with 10 bases between. CDR3 protein: CASSLIGQNEQYF. CDR3 nucleotides: TGTGCCAGCAGCTTAATCGGTCAAAACGAGCAGTACTTC.

The chain has TRBV6-5 and TRBJ1-1; D is uncertain. Trimming stripped 6 bases from V and 2 bases from J, with 13 bases between. The CDR3 sequence is 14 residues long. Germline V CDR1 and CDR2: MNHEY, SVGAGI. The CDR3 DNA follows: TGTGCCAGCAGCCCCTTGGACTTAAACACTGAAGCTTTCTTT. It is translated as CASSPLDLNTEAFF.

The V call is TRBV7-2, the J call TRBJ1-5; D is possibly TRBD1 (6 bases). Germline CDR1 is SGHTA and CDR2 is FQGNSA. The CDR3 is 16 amino acids. The V gene lost 0 bases and the J gene lost 7 bases, with 16 bases spanning the gap. DNA of the CDR3: TGTGCCAGCAGCTTAGCGCCTTTAGGGGGTTGGCAGCCCCAGCATTTT. This gives the protein CASSLAPLGGWQPQHF. Using reference TRBV7-2 and TRBJ1-5 for the parts outside the CDR3, the full variable domain is GAGVSQSPSNKVTEKGKDVELRCDPISGHTALYWYRQSLGQGLEFLIYFQGNSAPDKSGLPSDRFSAERTGGSVSTLTIQRTQQEDSAVYLCASSLAPLGGWQPQHFGDGTRLSIL.

With respect to this clone: Other DNA sequences from this sample encode an identical CDR3 as well. The V gene is TRBV6-5, the J gene TRBJ1-5; possibly TRBD1 for D (6 bases). Trimming stripped 4 bases from V and 6 bases from J, with 10 bases between. The CDR3 has 13 amino acids. Germline V gives CDR1 MNHEY, CDR2 SVGAGI. The CDR3 protein is CASSSGAGQPQHF. CDR3 in DNA: TGTGCCAGCAGTTCAGGGGCCGGTCAGCCCCAGCATTTT.

This chain uses TRBV25-1 with TRBJ1-1; TRBD1 matches at 11 bases. This CDR3 has 13 amino acids. V shed 5 bases and J 11 bases; nucleotides not matched to a gene: 7. Germline lookup yields CDR1 MGHDK and CDR2 SYGVNS. CDR3 nucleotide sequence: TGTGCCAGCAGTATACCGGGACAGGGGGACGCTTTCTTT. This sequence encodes CASSIPGQGDAFF.

The gene calls are TRBV18 and TRBJ2-5; no reliable D call. V was shortened by 2 bases and J by 5 bases, with 3 bases between the two germline ends. The germline CDR1 and CDR2 sequences are KGHSH and LQKENI. CDR3 size: 11 residues. The CDR3, as DNA: TGTGCCAGCTCACCATCTGAGACCCAGTACTTC. As protein: CASSPSETQYF. Complete variable domain (other parts from reference TRBV18 and TRBJ2-5): NAGVMQNPRHLVRRRGQEARLRCSPMKGHSHVYWYRQLPEEGLKFMVYLQKENIIDESGMPKERFSAEFPKEGPSILRIQQVVRGDSAAYFCASSPSETQYFGPGTRLLVL.

In this sample, this clone turned up once. The chain is built from TRBV6-1 and TRBJ2-5; TRBD1 might be the D (5 bases). The J call is in doubt because the DNA end fits TRBJ2-7 better. The CDR3 consists of 15 residues. CDR1 and CDR2 (germline): MNHNS, SASEGT. This CDR3 is CASSVFVGRVYEQYF. The CDR3, as DNA: TGTGCCAGCAGTGTTTTTGTAGGCAGGGTCTACGAGCAGTACTTC.

The chain links TRBV6-1 to TRBJ1-5, with D perhaps TRBD1 (5 bases). V lost 6 bases to trimming and J lost 4 bases, with 13 bases between them. This CDR3 region has 14 residues. In germline, CDR1 is MNHNS, CDR2 SASEGT. CDR3 in DNA: TGTGCCAGCAGGGCCTGGGGGGGTAATCAGCCCCAGCATTTT. Its protein product is CASRAWGGNQPQHF.

DNA of the CDR3: TGTGCCAGCAGCGTATCACCCGGACAGAAGGAAGCTTTCTTT. This codes for CASSVSPGQKEAFF. This chain connects TRBV9 to TRBJ1-1, with D tentatively TRBD1 (6 bases). V shed 1 base and J shed 8 bases, with 15 bases lying between them. The CDR3 spans 14 residues. CDR1 SGDLS and CDR2 YYNGEE come from the germline V gene.

The J gene is TRBJ2-7, the V gene TRBV6-1, with TRBD2 matching over 10 bases. Germline loops: CDR1 MNHNS, CDR2 SASEGT. This CDR3 spans 16 amino acids. The ends lost 3 bases at V and 0 bases at J; junction bases unmatched: 5. CDR3 sequence (DNA): TGTGCCAGCAGTGACCTAGCGGGAGCCCCCTCCTACGAGCAGTACTTC. This translates into CASSDLAGAPSYEQYF.

The CDR3 region has the DNA TGTGCCAGCAGCTTCATCAGGGGTGAAGCTTTCTTT. This gives the protein CASSFIRGEAFF. The chain employs TRBV11-3 and TRBJ1-1; the D gene is possibly TRBD1 (6 bases). V lost 3 bases to trimming and J lost 7 bases, with 9 bases between them. Germline CDR1 and CDR2: SGHNT and YENEEA. This CDR3 is 12 amino acids long.

This clone was seen a handful of times. The V call is TRBV28, the J call TRBJ2-1, with D unclear. This CDR3 spans 12 amino acids. Trimming took off 3 bases at V and 8 bases at J, with 8 bases between the two ends. Germline CDR1 is MDHEN and CDR2 is SYDVKM. CDR3 protein: CASSFMSDEQFF. CDR3 in DNA: TGTGCCAGCAGTTTTATGAGCGATGAGCAGTTCTTC.

The J gene is TRBJ1-4, the V gene TRBV19, with D hard to call. The CDR3 is 13 amino acids. Trimming cost V 8 bases and J 1 base, with 8 bases left between them. From germline, CDR1 is LNHDA and CDR2 SQIVND (reference sequence). This CDR3 reads CASDPGTNEKLFF. DNA of the CDR3: TGTGCCAGTGACCCAGGAACTAATGAAAAACTGTTTTTT.

The J gene is TRBJ2-7, the V gene TRBV30, with 7 nucleotides matching TRBD2. Per germline, CDR1 GTSNPN and CDR2 SVGIG (reference sequence). Trimming cost V 0 bases and J 4 bases; bases outside gene matches: 9. CDR3 length equals 15 residues. CDR3 DNA: TGTGCCTGGAGTGTATTAGGCGGGAGAGTGTACGAGCAGTACTTC. Translated: CAWSVLGGRVYEQYF.

This rearrangement joins TRBV7-3 to TRBJ2-6; D uncertain. This CDR3 spans 16 amino acids. The germline gives CDR1 SGHTA, CDR2 FQGTGA. V was trimmed by 1 base and J by 0 bases, leaving 7 bases between them. The chain's CDR3 is CASSLMVGSGANVLTF. The CDR3 DNA reads as TGTGCCAGCAGCTTAATGGTGGGCTCTGGGGCCAACGTCCTGACTTTC. Based on the CDR3 plus reference TRBV7-3 and TRBJ2-6, the full variable domain is GAGVSQTPSNKVTEKGKYVELRCDPISGHTALYWYRQSLGQGPEFLIYFQGTGAADDSGLPNDRFFAVRPEGSVSTLKIQRTERGDSAVYLCASSLMVGSGANVLTFGAGSRLTVL.

This chain links TRBV11-2 with TRBJ1-6; D perhaps matches TRBD1 (5 bases). The CDR3 totals 15 residues. V was cut by 1 base and J by 7 bases, with 11 bases left in between. Per the germline V gene, CDR1 is SGHAT and CDR2 is FQNNGV. The CDR3 region has the DNA TGTGCCAGCAGCTTAGCGCAGGGATGGAATTCACCCCTCCACTTT. Protein sequence: CASSLAQGWNSPLHF.

There are a few counts of this clone. V and J are TRBV19 and TRBJ2-2, with 8 bases matching TRBD1. There are 15 residues in the CDR3. Germline V gene data show CDR1 as LNHDA and CDR2 as SQIVND (reference sequence). The junction had 5 bases not matched to a gene; V was cut back by 3 bases and J by 5 bases. The CDR3: CASSIQGAGTGELFF. DNA of the CDR3: TGTGCCAGTAGTATTCAGGGGGCGGGTACCGGGGAGCTGTTTTTT.

The chain couples TRBV19 to TRBJ2-7, with a tentative D call TRBD2 (6 bases). Germline V CDR1 and CDR2: LNHDA, SQIVND (reference sequence). V was trimmed by 3 bases and J by 2 bases, leaving 11 bases between them. The CDR3 length is 14 residues. The CDR3 DNA follows: TGTGCCAGTAGTATGCTAGCGCGAGCCTACGAGCAGTACTTC. Amino acids: CASSMLARAYEQYF.

The chain joins TRBV7-9 to TRBJ1-1; 7 bases are shared with TRBD1. Germline V lookup: CDR1 SEHNR, CDR2 FQNEAQ (reference sequence). The CDR3 sequence is 14 residues long. The J segment lost 2 bases and the V segment lost 6 bases, leaving 6 bases of the junction unmatched. The CDR3 DNA follows: TGTGCCAGCAGAGAGACAGGGCCTAACACTGAAGCTTTCTTT. Residues: CASRETGPNTEAFF.

The gene calls are TRBV7-3 and TRBJ2-5; TRBD1 aligns across 7 bases. V shed 5 bases, J shed 5 bases, and the junction held 8 bases outside the gene matches. Germline CDR1 SGHTA, CDR2 FQGTGA. This CDR3 is 14 amino acids long. The CDR3 sequence is CASSLGQVGETQYF. CDR3 bases: TGTGCCAGCAGCCTCGGACAGGTCGGGGAGACCCAGTACTTC.

The chain combines TRBV19 with TRBJ1-4; 7 bases map to TRBD1. Germline V gene data show CDR1 as LNHDA and CDR2 as SQIVND (reference sequence). This CDR3 comprises 16 residues. V gave up 7 bases and J gave up 7 bases; unmatched junction bases: 15. In DNA, the CDR3 is TGTGCCAGTAACCCCAGCCGAGAGGGGGCGGGTGAAAAACTGTTTTTT. Protein: CASNPSREGAGEKLFF.

The rearrangement joins TRBV30 to TRBJ2-3; 7 nucleotides align to TRBD1. Germline values: CDR1 GTSNPN, CDR2 SVGIG (reference sequence). The CDR3 runs to 15 residues. With V trimmed by 3 bases and J by 7 bases, 13 bases remained unmatched. CDR3 loop: CAWSLDRALAHTQYF. The CDR3 DNA reads as TGTGCCTGGAGCCTAGACAGGGCTTTGGCCCATACGCAGTATTTT.

Turning to this clone: This sample also contains other DNA sequences that code for the same CDR3. The CDR3, as DNA: TGTGCCAGCAGCTTGTTAAGGGCCAACTATAATTCACCCCTCCACTTT. It encodes CASSLLRANYNSPLHF. The chain has TRBV13 and TRBJ1-6; no clear D. The V and J ends lost 3 bases and 3 bases respectively, with 12 bases between them. The CDR3 extends over 16 amino acids. CDR1 is PRHDT, CDR2 FYEKMQ, per germline (reference sequence).

The chain carries TRBV27 and TRBJ1-3, with D perhaps TRBD1 (6 bases). The CDR3 consists of 15 residues. Trimming took 6 bases from V and 4 from J, leaving 16 bases between them. Germline loops: CDR1 MNHEY, CDR2 SMNVEV (reference sequence). The CDR3, as DNA: TGTGCCAGCAGCCCCACAGGGCTGGGGGGAAACACCATATATTTT. Translated, it gives CASSPTGLGGNTIYF.